One sample yielded the 30 T cell receptor beta chains listed below, sequenced in a study of T-cell memory formation after mild COVID-19. TCRdb fed the 5' RACE reads into MiXCR, producing one record per CDR3 protein. There are about 190,000 distinct CDR3 sequences in the sample; 18% occur only once, and 2.4% lies in the top ten. Sequencing used PBMCs or a T cell subset sorted from them (not recorded which). These receptors came from an adult woman who had mild COVID-19 (a few samples of this study predate the infection). Cell type and time point are not known.

V usage is TRBV5-1 and J usage is TRBJ2-5; 14 bases are a match to TRBD2. This CDR3 comprises 17 residues. The germline CDR1 and CDR2 sequences are SGHRS and YFSETQ. Germline trimming cut 3 bases from V and 1 base from J; bases unmatched to any gene: 5. CDR3 nucleotide sequence: TGCGCCAGCAGCTCCGGACTAGCGGGGGGTCGCCAAGAGACCCAGTACTTC. This translates into CASSSGLAGGRQETQYF.

V and J are TRBV20-1 and TRBJ2-5, with no clear D. The CDR3 extends over 11 amino acids. Germline CDR1 reads DFQATT; CDR2 reads SNEGSKA (reference sequence). V lost 3 bases and J 2 bases, leaving 4 bases between the germline ends. CDR3 protein: CSARGQETQYF. As DNA, the CDR3 is TGCAGTGCTAGGGGGCAAGAGACCCAGTACTTC.

The chain uses TRBV19 and TRBJ1-2; D unclear. The V gene's germline CDR1 is LNHDA and CDR2 SQIVND (reference sequence). This CDR3 is 13 amino acids long. The V end lost 0 bases, the J end lost 5 bases, and 7 bases lay between the germline ends. The CDR3 region has the DNA TGTGCCAGTAGTATAGAAACGGGATATGGCTACACCTTC. This codes for CASSIETGYGYTF.

This clonotype was seen more than once but under ten times. The chain joins TRBV24-1 to TRBJ1-1; D not resolved. Germline V gene lookup returns CDR1 KGHDR and CDR2 SFDVKD. This CDR3 is 15 amino acids long. V shed 5 bases and J shed 0 bases, with 12 bases lying between them. The CDR3 bases are TGTGCCACCAGTGCCGGGATTGGGATGAACACTGAAGCTTTCTTT. Amino acids: CATSAGIGMNTEAFF.

This clonotype was recorded many times. The gene calls are TRBV12-3 or TRBV12-4 and TRBJ2-1; 11 bases map to TRBD2. After removal of 7 bases from V and 10 bases from J, the junction contained 3 bases not matched to a gene. The CDR3 has 12 amino acids. In nucleotides, the CDR3 is TGTGCCAGCACCAGGACTAGCGGGGAGCAGTTCTTC. Amino acids: CASTRTSGEQFF.

This chain links TRBV2 with TRBJ2-2; D possibly corresponds to TRBD2 (6 bases). Germline V gene lookup returns CDR1 SNHLY and CDR2 FYNNEI. This CDR3 is 15 amino acids long. Trimming removed 7 bases from V and 0 bases from J, with 12 bases in between. The CDR3 reads CASKREAANTGELFF. CDR3 DNA: TGTGCCAGCAAGAGGGAGGCCGCGAACACCGGGGAGCTGTTTTTT.

The J gene is TRBJ1-3, the V gene TRBV6-1, with a weak D call TRBD1 (6 bases). Deletions cut 9 bases from V and 0 bases from J, with 15 bases between. Germline CDR1 and CDR2: MNHNS and SASEGT. The CDR3 is 15 amino acids. The CDR3 spells CASSIQGSSGNTIYF. CDR3 nucleotide sequence: TGTGCCAGTTCCATACAGGGCAGCTCTGGAAACACCATATATTTT.

The chain uses TRBV27 and TRBJ1-1; tentatively, D is TRBD1 (6 bases). Germline V gives CDR1 MNHEY, CDR2 SMNVEV (reference sequence). The length of the CDR3 is 13 residues. V was shortened by 5 bases and J by 2 bases, with 9 bases between the two germline ends. The CDR3, as DNA: TGTGCCAGCAGTATCAGGGGTAACACTGAAGCTTTCTTT. Translated: CASSIRGNTEAFF.

This chain connects TRBV20-1 to TRBJ2-2; 8 positions agree with TRBD1. Germline CDR1 reads DFQATT; CDR2 reads SNEGSKA (reference sequence). This CDR3 contains 13 residues. The V and J ends lost 2 bases and 7 bases, in that order; junction bases with no gene match: 3. The CDR3 region is CSARQGAVGELFF. CDR3 bases: TGCAGTGCTAGACAGGGGGCAGTCGGGGAGCTGTTTTTT.

This clonotype showed up just a few times. The chain couples TRBV20-1 to TRBJ1-1; 8 positions agree with TRBD1. Germline CDR1 reads DFQATT; CDR2 reads SNEGSKA (reference sequence). J gave up 3 bases and V 6 bases, and 3 bases lay outside the gene matches. The CDR3 length is 12 residues. The chain's CDR3 is CSARQGHTEAFF. The CDR3 DNA follows: TGCAGTGCAAGACAGGGGCACACTGAAGCTTTCTTT.

The chain joins TRBV6-5 to TRBJ1-4; 8 positions match TRBD1. The CDR3 spans 14 residues. J gave up 7 bases and V 5 bases, and 6 bases lay outside the gene matches. CDR1 MNHEY and CDR2 SVGAGI come from the germline V gene. CDR3 protein: CASSPGGSVEKLFF. In DNA form, the CDR3 reads TGTGCCAGCAGTCCAGGGGGCTCGGTTGAAAAACTGTTTTTT.

This clonotype was seen only a few times. The chain couples TRBV10-2 to TRBJ2-1; possible D gene TRBD2, 7 bases. V was clipped by 0 bases and J by 3 bases, with 12 bases between them. There are 16 residues in the CDR3. Germline CDR1 WSHSY, CDR2 SAAADI. The DNA of the CDR3 is TGCGCCAGCAGTGAGTCGAGGGGGGGATACTACAATGAGCAGTTCTTC. Its translation: CASSESRGGYYNEQFF.

There are a few counts of this clonotype. This sequence joins TRBV5-1 and TRBJ2-7; no clear D. Trimming removed 0 bases from V and 7 bases from J, with 14 bases in between. The CDR3 covers 14 residues. Germline-derived CDR1 and CDR2 are SGHRS and YFSETQ. CDR3 DNA sequence: TGCGCCAGCAGCTTGGCCTCCCCCCAACGGGAGCAGTACTTC. Its protein is CASSLASPQREQYF.

Only a few counts were recorded for this clonotype. This rearrangement joins TRBV24-1 to TRBJ1-1, with 7 bases that match TRBD1. This CDR3 has 13 amino acids. With 7 bases clipped from V and 10 bases from J, the junction kept 11 bases outside the gene matches. The germline CDR1 and CDR2 sequences are KGHDR and SFDVKD. Here the CDR3 reads CATRGEGAYGAFF. The DNA of the CDR3 is TGTGCCACCAGGGGGGAGGGGGCGTACGGAGCTTTCTTT.

V gene TRBV5-1 combines with J gene TRBJ1-2, with D possibly being TRBD1 (6 bases). This CDR3 is 12 amino acids long. Trimming removed 0 bases from V and 10 bases from J, with 10 bases in between. Germline V lookup: CDR1 SGHRS, CDR2 YFSETQ. CDR3 in amino acids: CASSLDTGPYTF. CDR3 nucleotide sequence: TGCGCCAGCAGCTTGGACACAGGGCCCTACACCTTC.

The chain employs TRBV20-1 and TRBJ2-1; TRBD1 matches at 8 bases. CDR3 size: 13 residues. Germline CDR1 reads DFQATT; CDR2 reads SNEGSKA (reference sequence). V shed 5 bases and J 7 bases; nucleotides not matched to a gene: 7. The CDR3 sequence: CSASRDRRNEQFF. Written as DNA, the CDR3 is TGCAGTGCTTCCCGGGACAGGAGGAATGAGCAGTTCTTC.

The chain is built from TRBV4-2 and TRBJ2-1; 7 bases align to TRBD2. V was clipped by 0 bases and J by 4 bases; unmatched bases: 3. Looked up from germline, CDR1 is LGHNA and CDR2 is YNFKEQ. The CDR3 spans 15 residues. The CDR3 loop reads CASSQERGMYNEQFF. As DNA, the CDR3 is TGTGCCAGCAGCCAAGAGCGGGGGATGTACAATGAGCAGTTCTTC.

This clonotype appeared a few times. The chain joins TRBV12-3 or TRBV12-4 to TRBJ1-5; D ambiguous. V lost 2 bases and J 5 bases, leaving 4 bases between the germline ends. The CDR3 is made up of 12 amino acids. The CDR3 DNA sequence: TGTGCCAGCAGTTTAAGGTATCAGCCCCAGCATTTT. It yields the protein CASSLRYQPQHF.

V usage is TRBV12-3 or TRBV12-4 and J usage is TRBJ1-2, with a weak D call TRBD1 (6 bases). Trimming removed 3 bases at V and 8 bases at J, with 13 bases between. The CDR3 extends over 13 amino acids. The CDR3 protein is CASSLWGAEGYTF. The CDR3 DNA reads TGTGCCAGCAGTTTGTGGGGGGCAGAGGGCTACACCTTC.

The V and J genes are TRBV7-8 and TRBJ2-4, with D perhaps TRBD2 (6 bases). The CDR3 is made up of 18 amino acids. Per the germline V gene, CDR1 is SGHVS and CDR2 is FQNEAQ. V was pared by 5 bases and J by 0 bases, with 20 bases between. CDR3 in DNA: TGTGCCAGCAGCGACCCAGCCGAGGTGGGACTAGCCAAAAACATTCAGTACTTC. Translating gives CASSDPAEVGLAKNIQYF.

This clonotype appeared a few times. The rearrangement joins TRBV5-4 to TRBJ1-2; no reliable D call. Trimming cost V 2 bases and J 7 bases, with 12 bases left between them. Germline lookup yields CDR1 SGHNT and CDR2 YYREEE (reference sequence). CDR3 length equals 13 residues. Here the CDR3 DNA reads TGTGCCAGCAGCTTAGAGTTGCGAGGTGGCTACACCTTC. Protein product: CASSLELRGGYTF.

This rearrangement joins TRBV12-3 or TRBV12-4 to TRBJ2-3; D remains unclear. V dropped 6 bases and J dropped 3 bases, with 16 bases sitting between them. This CDR3 contains 15 residues. The CDR3 loop reads CASRSLGRRTDTQYF. Here the CDR3 DNA reads TGTGCCAGCAGGTCCCTCGGGCGTCGGACAGATACGCAGTATTTT.

The V call is TRBV10-3, the J call TRBJ1-2; D is unresolved. The germline CDR1 and CDR2 sequences are ENHRY and SYGVKD. Trimming shortened V by 10 bases and J by 8 bases, and 20 bases separated the two germline ends. The CDR3 is 13 residues long. CDR3 region: CATADSSGGGYTF. The CDR3 nucleotides are TGTGCCACCGCAGACTCGTCGGGCGGCGGCTACACCTTC.

The chain combines TRBV5-5 with TRBJ1-1; no reliable D call. The CDR3 has 13 residues. Trimming removed 0 bases from V and 4 bases from J, with 7 bases in between. Germline assignment: CDR1 SGHKS and CDR2 YYEKEE (reference sequence). CDR3 bases: TGTGCCAGCAGCTTGGTCTTTTTCACTGAAGCTTTCTTT. Encoded protein: CASSLVFFTEAFF.

The sample holds many counts of this clonotype. The chain uses TRBV20-1 and TRBJ2-5; D is tentatively TRBD1 or TRBD2 (6 bases each). The germline V gene encodes CDR1 DFQATT and CDR2 SNEGSKA (reference sequence). The V end was cut by 3 bases, the J end by 4 bases, with 9 bases between. The CDR3 loop spans 12 amino acids. The CDR3 DNA sequence: TGCAGTGCTAGCGGGGGCCGAGAGACCCAGTACTTC. Its translation: CSASGGRETQYF.

The chain combines TRBV28 with TRBJ2-7; no definite D call. V lost 4 bases, J lost 10 bases, and 23 bases lay in between. The CDR3 is made up of 15 amino acids. Per germline, CDR1 MDHEN and CDR2 SYDVKM. CDR3 in amino acids: CASSSNRGPVLQQYF. In DNA, the CDR3 is TGTGCCAGCAGTTCGAATCGCGGACCAGTACTCCAACAGTACTTC.

The V gene is TRBV3-1, the J gene TRBJ2-5; D may be TRBD1 or TRBD2 (5 bases each). Germline values: CDR1 LGHDT, CDR2 YNNKEL (reference sequence). V was pared by 1 base and J by 3 bases, with 12 bases between. The CDR3 is made up of 15 amino acids. The CDR3: CASSQGGTVKETQYF. The CDR3 DNA reads TGTGCCAGCAGCCAAGGAGGGACGGTGAAAGAGACCCAGTACTTC.

This chain links TRBV29-1 with TRBJ2-3; D remains ambiguous. The CDR3 consists of 12 residues. V lost 0 bases and J lost 7, with 8 bases in between. Germline CDR1 is SQVTM and CDR2 is ANQGSEA. The DNA for the CDR3 is TGCAGCGTTGAAGAACAGACCTATACGCAGTATTTT. Amino acid sequence: CSVEEQTYTQYF.

This clonotype appeared a few times. This chain connects TRBV12-3 or TRBV12-4 to TRBJ1-5, with TRBD1 matching over 11 bases. The ends lost 1 base at V and 0 bases at J; junction bases unmatched: 5. The CDR3 extends over 18 amino acids. The chain's CDR3 is CASSLGDRGAYSNQPQHF. CDR3 DNA sequence: TGTGCCAGCAGTTTAGGGGACAGGGGGGCCTATAGCAATCAGCCCCAGCATTTT.

The table lists this clonotype with a few counts. Written as DNA, the CDR3 is TGTGCCAGCAATAACCCCCGGGACAGCGTTAGTGGCTACACCTTC. The encoded protein is CASNNPRDSVSGYTF. The chain joins TRBV12-3 or TRBV12-4 to TRBJ1-2; 7 nucleotides align to TRBD1. The CDR3 consists of 15 residues. The ends lost 7 bases at V and 7 bases at J; junction bases unmatched: 15.